Presented here are 11 T cell receptor beta chains from one specimen sequenced in a study of early T cells in non-severe SARS-CoV-2 infection. TCRdb used MiXCR to reprocess the 5' RACE reads, holding one entry per CDR3 protein. The sample yields some 100,000 distinct CDR3 sequences, approximately 15% seen once. Sequencing was done on a sample of whole blood. Source of these receptors: an adult who was a healthcare worker with PCR-confirmed SARS-CoV-2 infection or an uninfected control (not recorded which).

This clonotype has a handful of counts. V usage is TRBV29-1 and J usage is TRBJ2-5, with D perhaps matching TRBD2 (5 bases). The germline CDR1 and CDR2 sequences are SQVTM and ANQGSEA. This CDR3 is 13 amino acids long. V shed 4 bases and J shed 6 bases, with 15 bases lying between them. CDR3 in DNA: TGCAGCGTTGTCCGACATAGAGGGAAGACCCAGTACTTC. Its translation: CSVVRHRGKTQYF.

This chain connects TRBV10-3 to TRBJ1-4, with D possibly TRBD1 on 6 matching bases. There are 14 residues in the CDR3. Germline CDR1 reads ENHRY; CDR2 reads SYGVKD. Between the trimmed V and J ends, which lost 2 bases and 3 bases, there was a span of 7 bases. The CDR3 bases are TGTGCCATCAGTGAGGGACAGCCTAATGAAAAACTGTTTTTT. Its translation: CAISEGQPNEKLFF.

The chain recombines TRBV27 with TRBJ2-5, with D tentatively TRBD1 or TRBD2 (6 bases each). Germline V gene data show CDR1 as MNHEY and CDR2 as SMNVEV (reference sequence). Trimming removed 5 bases at V and 4 bases at J, with 11 bases between. The CDR3 extends over 13 amino acids. The CDR3 nucleotides are TGTGCCAGCAGTAAAGGGGGGAGAGAGACCCAGTACTTC. It specifies CASSKGGRETQYF.

V and J are TRBV2 and TRBJ2-7, with TRBD1 identical over 11 bases. The CDR3 spans 16 residues. Germline assignment: CDR1 SNHLY and CDR2 FYNNEI. With 5 bases clipped from V and 4 bases from J, the junction kept 10 bases outside the gene matches. Here the CDR3 reads CASSPYGQGADYEQYV. As DNA, the CDR3 is TGTGCCAGCAGTCCCTACGGACAGGGGGCGGATTACGAGCAGTACGTC.

V and J are TRBV5-5 and TRBJ2-5, with 8 bases that match TRBD1. This CDR3 contains 14 residues. The V gene end was trimmed by 5 bases and the J gene end by 2 bases; junction bases not matched to a gene: 5. Germline assignment: CDR1 SGHKS and CDR2 YYEKEE (reference sequence). The CDR3 coding sequence is TGTGCCAGCAGGGCAGGGGGCTTTCAAGAGACCCAGTACTTC. Translated, it gives CASRAGGFQETQYF.

The gene calls are TRBV19 and TRBJ2-1, with D possibly being TRBD2 (6 bases). CDR3 length: 14 amino acids. Germline V CDR1 and CDR2: LNHDA, SQIVND (reference sequence). The V end was cut by 4 bases, the J end by 4 bases, with 11 bases between. Here the CDR3 reads CASSRDLGYNEQFF. CDR3 DNA sequence: TGTGCCAGTAGTAGGGACTTGGGTTACAATGAGCAGTTCTTC.

This clonotype was detected ten times or more. The chain employs TRBV11-2 and TRBJ2-7, with D tentatively TRBD1 (6 bases). The CDR3 totals 15 residues. The V gene lost 3 bases and the J gene lost 6 bases, with 18 bases spanning the gap. Germline CDR1 is SGHAT and CDR2 is FQNNGV. CDR3 sequence: CASSFARKGRGEQYV. DNA for the CDR3: TGTGCCAGCAGCTTTGCCCGGAAGGGCAGGGGCGAGCAGTACGTC.

In its sample, this clonotype was seen many times. The chain couples TRBV6-5 to TRBJ1-2; 8 nucleotides align to TRBD1. Germline lookup yields CDR1 MNHEY and CDR2 SVGAGI. V dropped 4 bases and J dropped 5; count of bases not matched to a gene: 6. The CDR3 is 14 amino acids. The CDR3 DNA reads TGTGCCAGCAGTTTCCAGGGGGCCGGGTATGGCTACACCTTC. Translation: CASSFQGAGYGYTF.

This clonotype turned up a few times. V gene TRBV3-1 combines with J gene TRBJ1-4, with D perhaps matching TRBD1 (6 bases). With 0 bases removed from V and 13 bases from J, the gap between germline ends came to 15 bases. Per germline, CDR1 LGHDT and CDR2 YNNKEL (reference sequence). The CDR3 extends over 14 amino acids. The CDR3 sequence: CASSQEITGKILFF. In nucleotides, the CDR3 is TGTGCCAGCAGCCAAGAAATCACAGGGAAGATACTGTTTTTT.

The chain is built from TRBV24-1 and TRBJ1-2; D unclear. The germline V gene has CDR1 KGHDR and CDR2 SFDVKD. V gave up 8 bases and J gave up 0 bases, with 24 bases separating them. The CDR3 totals 18 residues. In DNA form, the CDR3 reads TGTGCCACCAAAGAGCTATTCTTCGGAAGTATCGCTAACTATGGCTACACCTTC. Translation: CATKELFFGSIANYGYTF.

This chain uses TRBV5-1 with TRBJ2-5, with 9 bases that match TRBD2. Germline V gene lookup returns CDR1 SGHRS and CDR2 YFSETQ. Germline trimming cut 6 bases from V and 3 bases from J; bases unmatched to any gene: 9. CDR3 length: 15 residues. CDR3 region: CASTRNRGGEETQYF. The CDR3 nucleotides read TGCGCCAGCACCCGGAACCGCGGGGGGGAAGAGACCCAGTACTTC.